Below, one TCR beta chain is given with its context. The specificity of this receptor is unknown. Base qualities were left out, and no much larger clone turns up one base away. The sample is drawn from a study of T cell repertoires in cytomegalovirus infection (dated by TCRdb to between 2018 and 2021). Background for the entire study: Donor HLA type was relevant to the analysis, because carriage of CMV infection together with the matching HLA type was indicated by public TCR beta signatures. Study-wide conclusions, independent of this receptor: In both this cohort and an independent roughly 360-donor cohort, the cumulative frequency of public TCR beta family members distinguished carriers of CMV infection plus the relevant HLA type. The ex vivo response was dominated by HLA-C-restricted CMV-specific TCR beta clonotypes, which also provided the single most frequent clonotype in two of eight donors.

The data were produced on an Illumina HiSeq 1500. The public reads were reanalyzed by TCRdb: fastp trimming at Q25, MiXCR alignment, in-frame beta chains only. Entries are consolidated by CDR3 protein sequence, retaining the most common genes and DNA. A total of around 320,000 distinct CDR3 sequences appear in this sample, over 7.5% of them only once. The ten largest clones capture 4.3% of the sample. CDR1 is given as SNHLY and CDR2 as FYNNEI, both from the germline V gene. From the cysteine up to the phenylalanine, the CDR3 has a length of 15 residues. Only the CDR3 region is kept as DNA, spanning 45 bases read in frame from base 1. V is cut back by 7 bases and J by 0 bases, with 8 bases in the junction unmatched.

The V gene is TRBV2 and the J gene is TRBJ1-2; a stretch of 7 junction bases matches TRBD1. The sample was PBMCs. The TCR originated in a human donor in good health (CMV status not recorded). Some clones in this sample may be carry-over from other donors' samples. The DNA sequence is TGTGCCAGCAAAAAGGGGACAGACGCTAACTATGGCTACACCTTC. This encodes CASKKGTDANYGYTF.